Sequencing of this T cell receptor beta chain was carried out in a study of shared clonotypes between healthy human individuals (dated by TCRdb to the early 2020s). Background on the whole study: A couple of women and a few men aged 18 to 49 years were included in the cohort. To increase sequencing depth and limit assay-specific biases, TCR repertoire library preparation and sequencing were carried out by different laboratories using diverse techniques. For each donor, CD4 naive and CD4 memory were each run on three plates, CD8 naive on two plates, and CD8 memory on one plate. Between about 0.85 and 9.5 billion PBMCs per donor were obtained by leukapheresis. The study deeply sequenced blood TCR repertoires of roughly five healthy adults to estimate repertoire size and the extent of clonotype sharing between individuals.

Using the deep immunoSEQ assay, multiplex PCR amplified TCR CDR3 regions from genomic DNA. Extracted genomic DNA from each cell subset was spread evenly across all wells of several immunoSEQ 96-well plates, with each plate serving as a replicate. For sorted subsets, each replicate PCR was loaded with roughly 200 ng genomic DNA, equivalent to 30,000 or so T cell genomes. Purified libraries were quantified with a Qubit 3.0 fluorometer, sized on a Bioanalyzer 2100, and re-quantified with the KAPA Library Quantification kit. A separate single-read 150-cycle Illumina NextSeq 550 flow cell was used to sequence each immunoSEQ 96-well plate. The authors' pipeline ran thus. The immunoSEQ output contained only junctional sequences without quality scores, so filtering could not match that applied to full-length reads. Sequences were annotated with PyIR, a Python wrapper for IgBLAST v1.9, and V/J genes and CDR3 were assigned using IMGT germline references. Any read was removed if the V/J assignment was weak (E-value above 1e-6), the CDR3 was missing, or the read contained stop codons, out-of-frame junctions, or ambiguous translated residues. A V3J clonotype was defined by an identical inferred V gene, J gene, and CDR3 amino acid sequence. Percentage overlap between repertoires was computed as shared unique clonotypes divided by the size of the smaller repertoire. Richness of each repertoire was evaluated using RTK rarefaction, the Chao1 estimator, and Recon v2.1 estimates of unobserved clonotypes. For all TCRbeta clonotypes obtained by the gDNA method from four donors, generation probabilities were computed with OLGA. Drawn from immuneACCESS, this table holds only the in-frame rearrangements with V and J called that TCRdb kept. Clones are partly lost; checked studies trace under half to an unresolved V gene and leave the rest unexplained. The DNA was the basis for D and trimming; V, J and clone size are from that table. Present in this sample are 2 million to 3 million clones, roughly 93% of which were seen just once. The ten largest clones represent 0.36% of the sample.

The donors were healthy, HIV-negative adults with no recently reported acute infections or vaccinations. Every donor was a Caucasian adult residing in Nashville, Tennessee, USA. CD4+ T cells were enriched through magnetic negative selection, after which naive cells were positively selected on CD45RA and the remaining negative fraction served as the memory subset. Blood was obtained by leukapheresis, after which PBMCs were separated by Ficoll-Histopaque density gradient centrifugation and cryopreserved in liquid nitrogen vapor phase. Analytical flow cytometry was used to check the purity and quantity of each magnetically sorted T cell population. From each sorted fraction, genomic DNA was isolated and quantified by UV absorbance on a Nanodrop 2000c. Regarding this clone: Its cognate antigen has yet to be identified. No base quality information exists; no much larger clone differs at one position.

The junction shows trimming of 8 bases on V and 7 bases on J, plus 11 bases between the germline ends. Reading the germline V gene gives CDR1 MDHEN and CDR2 SYDVKM. The CDR3 measures 11 amino acids from cysteine to phenylalanine. Kept here is only the CDR3 DNA, which spans 33 bases and is read in frame from base 1. Summary of the overall study and its limitations: Sampling was restricted to blood, and TCR repertoires in tissues likely differ from the TCR repertoires found in blood. Rarefaction of sorted-subset datasets indicated incomplete sequencing despite the large sequencing depth. Naive subsets generally had larger estimated clonotype richness than memory subsets did. When several donors were compared, the shared fraction of clonotypes was 5% to 6.5% for naive CD4, 3% to 4% for naive CD8, roughly 2.5% for memory CD4, and around 0.4% for memory CD8. The genetic and exposure-history diversity represented was limited by the small number of donors. Pairwise subsampling indicated that sequencing depth was expected to affect the degree of clonotype sharing among donors. Higher generation probabilities were observed for clonotypes shared by all four sorted-subset donors than for non-shared clonotypes.

This sequence was found in a man younger than 35 in good health. Some clones in this sample may be carry-over from other donors' samples. The chain uses TRBV28 and TRBJ1-2, with TRBD1 as a weak D call on 5 bases. The sequenced sample was naive CD4+ T cells from PBMCs. The sample's cell subset or site, from its label and the paper: CD45RA+ positively selected. CDR3 reads: CASFEGIGYTF. In nucleotide form, the sequence is TGTGCCAGCTTCGAGGGGATTGGCTACACCTTC.